Shown below are 16 T cell receptor beta chains from a single sample sequenced in a study of blood T cell repertoires in COVID-19. TCRdb's copy holds only in-frame clones and misses some; the assay was immunoSEQ multiplex PCR. The sample records approximately 50,000 clones, around 83% being singletons. The sample taken for sequencing was peripheral blood. These receptors originate from a man in his 60s with acute or convalescent COVID-19.

The J gene is TRBJ1-2, the V gene TRBV2; 8 bases agree with TRBD1. From germline, CDR1 is SNHLY and CDR2 FYNNEI. V dropped 4 bases and J dropped 8; count of bases not matched to a gene: 9. CDR3 length: 14 residues. The CDR3: CASSGETGDKGYTF. The CDR3 DNA sequence: TGTGCCAGCAGTGGGGAGACAGGGGACAAGGGCTACACCTTC.

This rearrangement joins TRBV6-4 to TRBJ2-7; a possible D gene is TRBD2 (6 bases). The V gene's germline CDR1 is MRHNA and CDR2 SNTAGT. The CDR3 runs to 14 residues. V lost 7 bases and J 2 bases, leaving 15 bases between the germline ends. CDR3 amino acids: CASKLARGPYEQYF. CDR3 sequence (DNA): TGTGCCAGCAAACTAGCCCGAGGGCCCTACGAGCAGTACTTC.

The V call is TRBV4-1, the J call TRBJ2-1, with 7 bases fitting TRBD2. J gave up 6 bases and V 0 bases, and 5 bases lay outside the gene matches. The CDR3 runs 15 residues. Germline-derived CDR1 and CDR2 are MGHRA and YSYEKL. The DNA of the CDR3 is TGCGCCAGCAGCCAAGATGGGGTAGCGGGCAATGAGCAGTTCTTC. Its translation is CASSQDGVAGNEQFF.

This chain joins TRBV1 and TRBJ2-2; the table calls TRBD2, which could not be checked here. TRBV1 constitutes a pseudogene. CDR3 size: 12 residues. CDR3 in amino acids: CTSSPDTGELFF. The CDR3 nucleotides are TGCACCAGCAGCCCGGACACCGGGGAGCTGTTTTTT.

This chain connects TRBV7-8 to TRBJ2-7, with TRBD2 identical over 7 bases. Germline-derived CDR1 and CDR2 are SGHVS and FQNEAQ. Trimming at V came to 5 bases and at J to 6 bases, leaving 16 bases not matched to a gene. This CDR3 has 16 residues. DNA of the CDR3: TGTGCCAGCAGCCTCCGCCGGGACTACGAACTTATCGAGCAGTACTTC. Protein product: CASSLRRDYELIEQYF.

The chain couples TRBV5-6 to TRBJ2-2; 11 positions agree with TRBD2. This CDR3 contains 16 residues. V shed 2 bases, J shed 5 bases, and the junction held 5 bases outside the gene matches. From germline, CDR1 is SGHDT and CDR2 YYEEEE. CDR3 amino acids: CASSFRASGRTGELFF. CDR3 bases: TGTGCCAGCAGCTTCCGGGCTAGCGGGAGGACCGGGGAGCTGTTTTTT.

V is TRBV10-1 and J is TRBJ2-5; 9 positions agree with TRBD1. This CDR3 has 14 amino acids. Germline CDR1 and CDR2: WNHNN and SYGVQD (reference sequence). J gave up 2 bases and V 6 bases, and 4 bases lay outside the gene matches. This chain's CDR3 is CASSRDRAQETQYF. CDR3 in DNA: TGCGCCAGCAGCCGGGACAGGGCACAAGAGACCCAGTACTTC.

This chain connects TRBV28 to TRBJ2-6; possibly TRBD2 for D (6 bases). The CDR3 has 15 amino acids. CDR1 and CDR2 (germline): MDHEN, SYDVKM. The V end was cut by 8 bases, the J end by 2 bases, with 13 bases between. The CDR3 region is CASDEGGAGANVLTF. The CDR3 nucleotides read TGTGCCAGCGATGAGGGCGGGGCTGGGGCCAACGTCCTGACTTTC.

CDR3 in DNA: TGCGCCAGCAGGGAGGCCATCTCTGGAAACACCATATATTTT. This gives the protein CASREAISGNTIYF. J is TRBJ1-3 and V is TRBV5-1; D is unclear. The V and J ends lost 5 bases and 0 bases respectively, with 9 bases between them. The length of the CDR3 is 14 residues. Germline V gene data show CDR1 as SGHRS and CDR2 as YFSETQ.

The V and J genes are TRBV28 and TRBJ1-5, with D tentatively TRBD1 (6 bases). The germline gives CDR1 MDHEN, CDR2 SYDVKM. Between the trimmed V and J ends, which lost 7 bases and 5 bases, there was a span of 12 bases. CDR3 length: 13 amino acids. Here the CDR3 reads CASIKTGYQPQHF. The CDR3 DNA follows: TGTGCCAGCATTAAGACAGGTTATCAGCCCCAGCATTTT.

The chain has TRBV6-2 or TRBV6-3 and TRBJ1-5; D uncertain. V was cut by 6 bases and J by 10 bases, with 13 bases left in between. This CDR3 spans 12 amino acids. Germline lookup yields CDR1 MNHEY and CDR2 SVGEGT. The CDR3 region is CASSTRTFPQHF. The CDR3, as DNA: TGTGCCAGCAGCACTAGGACTTTTCCCCAGCATTTT.

V and J are TRBV9 and TRBJ2-3; 11 bases line up with TRBD2. The ends lost 4 bases at V and 7 bases at J; junction bases unmatched: 17. The length of the CDR3 is 18 residues. Per the germline V gene, CDR1 is SGDLS and CDR2 is YYNGEE. The CDR3 DNA reads TGTGCCAGCAGCCCCCCCGGGGGGGGGACTAGCGGATCCAATACGCAGTATTTT. Translated: CASSPPGGGTSGSNTQYF.

This clone was observed once. The V call is TRBV5-1, the J call TRBJ1-2; 8 bases line up with TRBD1. Germline V gene data show CDR1 as SGHRS and CDR2 as YFSETQ. Trimming cost V 4 bases and J 2 bases; bases outside gene matches: 10. This CDR3 region has 16 residues. Here the CDR3 reads CASSRTGTGSNYGYTF. The CDR3 nucleotides are TGCGCCAGCAGCCGGACCGGGACAGGTTCCAACTATGGCTACACCTTC. Full variable domain (missing parts from reference TRBV5-1 and TRBJ1-2): KAGVTQTPRYLIKTRGQQVTLSCSPISGHRSVSWYQQTPGQGLQFLFEYFSETQRNKGNFPGRFSGRQFSNSRSEMNVSTLELGDSALYLCASSRTGTGSNYGYTFGSGTRLTVV.

This sequence joins TRBV27 and TRBJ2-3; perhaps TRBD2 as D (5 bases). Trimming took 5 bases from V and 8 from J, leaving 17 bases between them. Germline V lookup: CDR1 MNHEY, CDR2 SMNVEV (reference sequence). This CDR3 has 14 amino acids. In DNA form, the CDR3 reads TGTGCCAGCAGTCTGACAACGTCCGCGGGTACGCAGTATTTT. Translated: CASSLTTSAGTQYF.

The chain is built from TRBV28 and TRBJ1-6; D uncertain. Germline values: CDR1 MDHEN, CDR2 SYDVKM. The CDR3 is made up of 11 amino acids. The ends were cut back, 6 bases at V and 6 bases at J, with 3 bases in the middle. CDR3 loop: CASSSNSPLHF. The CDR3 DNA sequence: TGTGCCAGCAGCTCTAATTCACCCCTCCACTTT.

The chain employs TRBV9 and TRBJ1-1, with 8 bases fitting TRBD1. The CDR3 runs to 12 residues. Germline loops: CDR1 SGDLS, CDR2 YYNGEE. Losses at the gene ends were 3 bases for V and 10 bases for J; bases not matched to a gene: 5. The CDR3 sequence: CASSGDDRGAFF. For the CDR3, the DNA is TGTGCCAGCAGCGGAGATGACAGGGGAGCTTTCTTT.